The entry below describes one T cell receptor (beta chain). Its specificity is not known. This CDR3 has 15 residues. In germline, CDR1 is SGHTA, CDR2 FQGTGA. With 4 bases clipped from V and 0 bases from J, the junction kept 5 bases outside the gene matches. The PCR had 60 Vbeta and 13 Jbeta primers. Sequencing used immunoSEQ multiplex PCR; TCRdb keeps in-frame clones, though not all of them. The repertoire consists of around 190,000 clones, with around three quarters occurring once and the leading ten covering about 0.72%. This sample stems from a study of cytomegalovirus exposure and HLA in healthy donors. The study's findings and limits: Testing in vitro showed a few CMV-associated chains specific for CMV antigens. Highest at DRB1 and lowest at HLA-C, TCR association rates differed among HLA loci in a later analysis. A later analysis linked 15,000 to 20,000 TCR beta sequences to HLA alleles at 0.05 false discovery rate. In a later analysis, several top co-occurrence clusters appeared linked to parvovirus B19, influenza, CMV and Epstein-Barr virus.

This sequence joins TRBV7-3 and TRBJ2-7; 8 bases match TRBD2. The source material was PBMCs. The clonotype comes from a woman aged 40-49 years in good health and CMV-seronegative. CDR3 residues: CASSSDSGASYEQYF. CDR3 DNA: TGTGCCAGCAGCTCCGATAGCGGGGCCTCCTACGAGCAGTACTTC.